A single sample is the source of the 5 T cell receptor beta chains below, sequenced in a study of cytomegalovirus exposure and HLA in healthy donors (dated by TCRdb to about 2017). The protocol used for the library was the immunoSEQ multiplex PCR assay. The multiplex PCR relied on a mix of 60 forward primers for TCR Vbeta segments and 13 reverse primers for TCR Jbeta segments. TCRdb provides this immuneACCESS table in a form limited to in-frame rearrangements. Some clones are lacking; in checked studies, under half of them reflect an unresolved V gene, and why the rest are absent is not known. This sample gives about 140,000 clones in total; roughly three quarters of them show up just once. The top ten constitute approximately 0.9% of the sample. Material: PBMCs. The receptors here all came from a man aged 18 to 29 in good health and CMV-seronegative.

The chain links TRBV14 to TRBJ1-3; D gene ambiguous. This CDR3 region has 13 residues. Trimming removed 5 bases at V and 4 bases at J, with 9 bases between. CDR1 and CDR2 (germline): SGHDN, FVKESK. The CDR3 region has the DNA TGTGCCAGCAGCTTATTTTCCGGAAACACCATATATTTT. Amino acids: CASSLFSGNTIYF.

The chain has TRBV5-4 and TRBJ2-7; D call uncertain. In germline, CDR1 is SGHNT, CDR2 YYREEE (reference sequence). The CDR3 totals 12 residues. The V and J ends lost 3 bases and 7 bases respectively, with 11 bases between them. CDR3 loop: CASSYGPTEQYF. The CDR3 DNA follows: TGTGCCAGCAGCTATGGGCCAACTGAGCAGTACTTC.

This rearrangement joins TRBV19 to TRBJ1-6, with TRBD1 as a possible D gene (6 bases). CDR1 and CDR2 from the germline V gene are LNHDA and SQIVND (reference sequence). The CDR3 runs 14 residues. V was pared by 3 bases and J by 8 bases, with 11 bases between. Written as DNA, the CDR3 is TGTGCCAGTAGTATCGGACAGCTATATTCACCCCTCCACTTT. Translation gives CASSIGQLYSPLHF.

This chain links TRBV29-1 with TRBJ2-7; the match to TRBD2 covers 7 bases. The CDR3 covers 13 residues. Germline values: CDR1 SQVTM, CDR2 ANQGSEA. V trimming: 5 bases; J trimming: 6 bases; junction bases outside the gene matches: 10. CDR3 sequence reads: CSVWAISGGEQYF. For the CDR3, the DNA is TGCAGCGTTTGGGCTATTTCGGGGGGCGAGCAGTACTTC.

V and J are TRBV4-3 and TRBJ2-5, with 7 bases identical to TRBD2. With the DNA end fitting TRBJ2-7 better, the J assignment may be wrong. The CDR3 sequence is 16 residues long. Germline V gene lookup returns CDR1 LGHNA and CDR2 YSLEER. CDR3 nucleotides: TGCGCCAGCAGCCCTGGGACTACCAAACCCTCCTACGAGCAGTACTTC. Protein sequence: CASSPGTTKPSYEQYF.